This is a list of T cell receptor beta chains from one sample in a study of T cell responses to AZD1222 COVID-19 vaccine. Some clones are missing from TCRdb's copy, which holds only in-frame ones; the method was immunoSEQ multiplex PCR. The sample consists of over 70,000 clones, roughly 89% of them appearing once. The sequencing here drew on peripheral blood, taken 28 days after the second AZD1222 dose. The origin of the receptors is an adult who received the AZD1222 COVID-19 vaccine. CDR3s include the opening cysteine and the closing phenylalanine or tryptophan. A D gene is named only where the DNA matches it firmly. Clone size is shown for a subset of rows, as once, few, many or a class of expanded clone.

>TRBV30|TRBJ1-2|10|-|-
TGTGCCTGGAGGAAGAGTGGCTACACCTTC
CAWRKSGYTF
>TRBV11-2|TRBJ1-2|18|-|-
TGTGCCAGCAGCTTAGGGCGAGGGGGAAAGGCGGCCCTATATGGCTACACCTTC
CASSLGRGGKAALYGYTF
>TRBV5-1|TRBJ2-5|16|TRBD1|-
TGCGCCAGCAGCTCGGAGGGGACAGGGAGAGGAGAGACCCAGTACTTC
CASSSEGTGRGETQYF
>TRBV7-9|TRBJ2-3|11|-|-
TGTGCCAGCAGCTACGGGGATACGCAGTATTTT
CASSYGDTQYF
>TRBV6-5|TRBJ1-6|14|-|-
TGTGCCAGCGTGGCATCCGGGGTTAATTCACCCCTCCACTTT
CASVASGVNSPLHF
>TRBV10-2|TRBJ1-5|14|-|-
TGCGCCAGCAGGGAAGGACAGTTCGGTCAGCCCCAGCATTTT
CASREGQFGQPQHF
>TRBV3-1/TRBV3-2|TRBJ2-2|16|-|-
TGTGCCAGCAGCCAATCCGGTCAGGGGTATACCGGGGAGCTGTTTTTT
CASSQSGQGYTGELFF
>TRBV4-1|TRBJ1-4|16|-|-
TGCGCCAGCAGCCAAGTAGCGACAGCAACTAATGAAAAACTGTTTTTT
CASSQVATATNEKLFF
>TRBV29-1|TRBJ2-3|16|-|-
TGCAGCGTTGAAGATGCCCCAGGGACTCTCACAGATACGCAGTATTTT
CSVEDAPGTLTDTQYF
>TRBV3-1/TRBV3-2|TRBJ2-1|18|TRBD2|once
TGTGCCAGCAGCCCTGGGACTAGCGGGAGGGCCATGGCCAATGAGCAGTTCTTC
CASSPGTSGRAMANEQFF
>TRBV11-2|TRBJ1-2|14|-|-
TGTGCCAGCAGCCTGTGGGGGAGCGGCGGTGGCTACACCTTC
CASSLWGSGGGYTF
>TRBV29-1|TRBJ1-2|12|TRBD1|-
TGCAGCGTTGACGGGACAGCCTATGGCTACACCTTC
CSVDGTAYGYTF
>TRBV4-2|TRBJ1-5|15|-|once
TGTGCCAGCAGCCAAGATAGTGACCCCTGGTCGCCCCAGCATTTT
CASSQDSDPWSPQHF
>TRBV29-1|TRBJ2-1|15|TRBD1|-
TGCAGCGTTGAAGATCCGGGACAGGGTAGGAATGAGCAGTTCTTC
CSVEDPGQGRNEQFF
>TRBV7-2|TRBJ2-2|15|TRBD1|-
TGTGCCAGCAGCTCACCGGGACAGGGGGGTCGGGAGCTGTTTTTT
CASSSPGQGGRELFF
>TRBV11-3|TRBJ1-6|18|TRBD1|-
TGTGCCAGCAGCTTAAGGGCCGAGTCCGGGACAGCCCGTTCACCCCTCCACTTT
CASSLRAESGTARSPLHF
>TRBV5-1|TRBJ2-3|15|TRBD2|once
TGCGCCAGCAGCGTTACTAGCGGGGGGTCAGATACGCAGTATTTT
CASSVTSGGSDTQYF
>TRBV27|TRBJ2-7|13|-|-
TGTGCCAGCAGTAAATACCGATCCTACGAGCAGTACTTC
CASSKYRSYEQYF
>TRBV7-2|TRBJ2-1|17|-|-
TGTGCCAGCAGCTTAGCGCCGGGGCAATTATCCTACAATGAGCAGTTCTTC
CASSLAPGQLSYNEQFF
>TRBV7-3|TRBJ2-3|13|-|-
TGTGCCAGCAGCTTGGGGGGGCGTGATACGCAGTATTTT
CASSLGGRDTQYF
>TRBV19|TRBJ1-2|14|-|-
TGTGCCAGTAGTAGGCCCGGGACGAACTATGGCTACACCTTC
CASSRPGTNYGYTF
>TRBV5-1|TRBJ1-6|14|TRBD1|-
TGCGCCAGCAGCGAGGGACAGGGCTCCTCACCCCTCCACTTT
CASSEGQGSSPLHF
>TRBV5-1|TRBJ1-1|13|-|-
TGCGCCAGCAGCTTGGCCGGGGGAGTTGAAGCTTTCTTT
CASSLAGGVEAFF
>TRBV29-1|TRBJ2-1|11|-|-
TGCAGCGTAGTACGGGGCGCCGGCATACTCTTC
CSVVRGAGILF
>TRBV19|TRBJ1-2|15|-|few
TGTGCCACGGCGGCCGACATGGGGGTTATAACTGGCTACACCTTC
CATAADMGVITGYTF
>TRBV7-9|TRBJ2-3|13|-|-
TGTGCCAGCAGCTTACCTAGCACAGATACGCAGTATTTT
CASSLPSTDTQYF
>TRBV12-3/TRBV12-4|TRBJ1-5|12|-|-
TGTGCCAGCTCCAGAGGGGACCAGCCCCAGCATTTT
CASSRGDQPQHF
>TRBV5-1|TRBJ2-3|15|TRBD2|once
TGCGCCAGCAGCTTAGCGGGGACTAGCACAGATACGCAGTATTTT
CASSLAGTSTDTQYF
>TRBV19|TRBJ2-2|14|-|once
TGTGCCAGTAGTGCTGTGGGGGCCGTCGGGGAGCTGTTTTTT
CASSAVGAVGELFF
>TRBV5-1|TRBJ2-1|14|TRBD2|once
TGCGCCAGCAGCCCGGGGGGGAGTGACGCTGAGCAGTTCTTC
CASSPGGSDAEQFF
>TRBV4-1|TRBJ2-3|13|-|-
TGCGCCAGCAGCCAACAGATACTGGATACGCAGTATTTT
CASSQQILDTQYF
>TRBV2|TRBJ2-3|11|-|once
TGTGCCAGCAGTCCCACAGATACGCAGTATTTT
CASSPTDTQYF